This T cell receptor (beta chain) was profiled in a study of T cells in narcolepsy. Study at large: Donors had narcolepsy type 1 or type 2, or were healthy controls. The study, taken as a whole, reports: Blood of same and different patients, but not healthy controls, reportedly held recurring autoreactive clonotypes. Same-patient CSF and blood CD4+ T cell clonotypes included HCRT-specific and TRIB2-specific autoreactive ones.

Clones were read by immunoSEQ multiplex PCR, and TCRdb kept only the in-frame ones, dropping some. The sample lists more than 20,000 clones; almost 85% were seen once. CDR1 SGHRS and CDR2 YFSETQ come from the germline V gene. This CDR3 comprises 11 residues. The V end was cut by 4 bases, the J end by 8 bases, with 9 bases between. Regarding this clone: Its target is not known.

This receptor was identified in a human donor in good health. The chain employs TRBV5-1 and TRBJ1-1, with D unclear. Sequences were obtained from memory (CD45RA-) CD4+ T cells from blood. The CDR3 is CASSLRGEAFF. CDR3 bases: TGCGCCAGCAGCCTAAGAGGGGAAGCTTTCTTT.